Listed below are T cell receptor beta chains from one sample, sequenced in a study of blood T cell repertoires in COVID-19. Only in-frame clones appear in the TCRdb table, and some are missing; sequencing was by immunoSEQ multiplex PCR. The sample holds 190,000 or so clones; around 89% are singletons and the top ten take 6.5% to 9.5%. The specimen sequenced was PBMCs or T cells enriched from blood (not recorded which). The receptors stem from a young woman who had recovered from COVID-19. The CDR3 runs from the conserved cysteine through the conserved F or W. D genes are given only for firm matches. The size of a clone is reported for some rows only, either as once, few or many, or as a class for expanded clones.

TRBD1	TRBV5-6	TRBJ1-3	NA	TGTGCCAGCAGCTTTTGGAAGGGACAGGGCTCTGGAAACACCATATATTTT	CASSFWKGQGSGNTIYF
TRBD1	TRBV18	TRBJ1-1	once	TGTGCCAGCTCCGGGGACAGGAACACTGAAGCTTTCTTT	CASSGDRNTEAFF
NA	TRBV30	TRBJ2-2	NA	TGTGCCTGGAGTGTACCAGGGACCGGGGAGCTGTTTTTT	CAWSVPGTGELFF
NA	TRBV7-8	TRBJ2-2	NA	TGTGCCAGCAGCTTAGTTTCGGGCGGGGAGCTGTTTTTT	CASSLVSGGELFF
TRBD1	TRBV3-1/TRBV3-2	TRBJ2-7	NA	TGTGCCAGCAGCCAAGGGGACAGGGTGCACGAGCAGTACTTC	CASSQGDRVHEQYF
TRBD2	TRBV9	TRBJ2-5	NA	TGTGCCAGCAGCGTTCCTATAGCGGGGGGGCCCGAGACCCAGTACTTC	CASSVPIAGGPETQYF
TRBD1	TRBV6-2/TRBV6-3	TRBJ1-3	NA	TGTGCCAGCAGTCAGGACAGGCCCTACTCTGGAAACACCATATATTTT	CASSQDRPYSGNTIYF
NA	TRBV11-2	TRBJ2-7	NA	TGTGCCAGCAGCCCCCGGGACAAGGCCGAGCAGTACTTC	CASSPRDKAEQYF
TRBD2	TRBV7-8	TRBJ2-3	NA	TGTGCCAGCAGTTTGCAGCGGGGCAGCACAGATACGCAGTATTTT	CASSLQRGSTDTQYF
TRBD1	TRBV15	TRBJ1-6	NA	TGTGCCACCGGGACAGCGAGCTCCTATAATTCACCCCTCCACTTT	CATGTASSYNSPLHF
NA	TRBV25-1	TRBJ1-2	once	TGTGCCAGCAGTGGGCCCCGGGTAGGTGTAGGATCCCGTGGCTACACCTTC	CASSGPRVGVGSRGYTF
TRBD1	TRBV3-1/TRBV3-2	TRBJ1-2	NA	TGTGCCAGCAGCCAAGGCCTCGGACAGGGTTTCGGCTATGGCTACACCTTC	CASSQGLGQGFGYGYTF
NA	TRBV5-1	TRBJ1-2	NA	TGCGCCAGCAGCTTCTTAGGGGAAACTCTCTATGGCTACACCTTC	CASSFLGETLYGYTF
NA	TRBV3-1/TRBV3-2	TRBJ1-1	NA	TGTGCCAGCAGCCAAGAAGGGGAGGGTGTCGTCACTGAAGCTTTCTTT	CASSQEGEGVVTEAFF
TRBD1	TRBV6-2/TRBV6-3	TRBJ1-2	NA	TGTGCCAGCAGTTACTCCCGGACAGGAGATGGCTACACCTTC	CASSYSRTGDGYTF
TRBD1	TRBV27	TRBJ2-2	NA	TGTGCCAGCAGTTCCGGACAGGGTATTACCGGGGAGCTGTTTTTT	CASSSGQGITGELFF
NA	TRBV5-6	TRBJ2-3	NA	TGTGCCAGCAGCTTGGGTGCGGGCAGCACAGATACGCAGTATTTT	CASSLGAGSTDTQYF
NA	TRBV9	TRBJ2-5	NA	TGTGCCAGCAGCGGACTTCAAGAGACCCAGTACTTC	CASSGLQETQYF
NA	TRBV30	TRBJ1-3	NA	TGTGCCTGGAGTATCGCTGGAAACACCATATATTTT	CAWSIAGNTIYF
TRBD2	TRBV11-2	TRBJ2-1	NA	TGTGCCAGCAGCGCACTAGCGGGGGGCCTGGGTAATGAGCAGTTCTTC	CASSALAGGLGNEQFF
NA	TRBV10-3	TRBJ1-1	NA	TGTGCCATCAGTGAGTCGTTTCTTGCGCCCAGAGGGAACACTGAAGCTTTCTTT	CAISESFLAPRGNTEAFF
NA	TRBV9	TRBJ1-1	NA	TGTGCCAGCAGCACCCGTGGGCAGAACACTGAAGCTTTCTTT	CASSTRGQNTEAFF
NA	TRBV28	TRBJ1-2	NA	TGTGCCAGCAGTTTTCCAGACTTCTTTGGCTACACCTTC	CASSFPDFFGYTF
NA	TRBV13	TRBJ2-1	NA	TGTGCCAGCAGCTTAGGGCAGGGGCTCTACAATGAGCAGTTCTTC	CASSLGQGLYNEQFF
NA	TRBV10-2	TRBJ1-5	NA	TGCGCCAGCAGTGAGTCGGGAGGGGGAAGGAATCAGCCCCAGCATTTT	CASSESGGGRNQPQHF
TRBD1	TRBV28	TRBJ1-2	NA	TGTGCCAGCAGCCCGGGACAGCGCCCACTTTATGGCTACACCTTC	CASSPGQRPLYGYTF
NA	TRBV28	TRBJ1-2	NA	TGTGCCAGCTACCTAACAGGGAATGGCTACACCTTC	CASYLTGNGYTF
NA	TRBV27	TRBJ2-7	NA	TGTGCCAGCAGCGTTTTTCAGGGATACGAGCAGTACTTC	CASSVFQGYEQYF
TRBD2	TRBV9	TRBJ2-5	NA	TGTGCCAGCAGCATTCGCGGGGGGGCGGAGACCCAGTACTTC	CASSIRGGAETQYF
NA	TRBV5-4	TRBJ2-7	NA	TGTGCCAGCAGCTTTATTGGAGGCTACGAGCAGTACTTC	CASSFIGGYEQYF
TRBD1	TRBV13	TRBJ2-5	NA	TGTGCCAGCAGCCCCCGGACAGGGGGCGGGGAGACCCAGTACTTC	CASSPRTGGGETQYF
NA	TRBV2	TRBJ1-3	few	TGTGCCAGCAGTGAGGTTCCGGGTAGTGGAAACACCATATATTTT	CASSEVPGSGNTIYF
NA	TRBV29-1	TRBJ1-1	NA	TGCAGCGTTGTGCTAAACACTGAAGCTTTCTTT	CSVVLNTEAFF
NA	TRBV10-3	TRBJ2-7	few	TGTGCCATCAGTGAGACACACTACGAGCAGTACTTC	CAISETHYEQYF
TRBD1	TRBV11-2	TRBJ2-2	NA	TGTGCCAGCAGGCACGGACAGGGAGGCACCGGGGAGCTGTTTTTT	CASRHGQGGTGELFF
NA	TRBV5-1	TRBJ2-7	NA	TGCGCCAGCAGCCTGGACTCAAGCTCCTACGAGCAGTACTTC	CASSLDSSSYEQYF
NA	TRBV11-2	TRBJ1-1	NA	TGTGCCAGCAGCTTAGATGGCGGGGCCCGAACTGAAGCTTTCTTT	CASSLDGGARTEAFF
NA	TRBV15	TRBJ1-2	NA	TGTGCCACCAGCAGAGACCAGGGCAGCTACACCTTC	CATSRDQGSYTF
NA	TRBV11-3	TRBJ1-5	once	TGTGCCAGCAGCTTAGTGAGGGTTTGGGATCAGCCCCAGCATTTT	CASSLVRVWDQPQHF
NA	TRBV7-9	TRBJ2-7	NA	TGTGCCAGCAGCTTAGGGCCGCCCCAGTACTTC	CASSLGPPQYF